This TCR beta chain was identified in a study of T cells after yellow fever vaccination. Synthesis of TCR cDNA relied on 5'RACE template switching, which attached a universal primer site and UMIs. TCRdb reprocessed the 5' RACE reads via MiXCR and lists one record per CDR3 protein. The sample holds under 600,000 distinct CDR3 sequences, about a fifth seen once. Regarding the study as a whole: Most clones from primary vaccination resurfaced after the booster (around 97% CD4, around 90% CD8). Across the CD4 and CD8 compartments, a small share of clonotypes was present in both. Faster peaking, at day 5 versus 15, marked a secondary response that was weaker.

On this clonotype itself: Antigen specificity is unknown.

This TCR came from a man in his late teens or twenties who received the YFV17D yellow fever vaccine. Source: PBMCs, taken less than 25 days after the first yellow fever vaccination.

The CDR3 sequence: CSAPSVYNNEQFF. The CDR3, as DNA: TGCAGTGCCCCGTCTGTCTATAACAATGAGCAGTTCTTC. V gene TRBV20-1 combines with J gene TRBJ2-1; unclear D gene. CDR3 length equals 13 residues. V lost 6 bases, J lost 5 bases, and 14 bases lay in between. The germline gives CDR1 DFQATT, CDR2 SNEGSKA (reference sequence).